Each of the 12 T cell receptor beta chains below was sequenced from the same sample in a study of T cells in Graves' hyperthyroidism and ophthalmopathy. RNA transcripts were the template for amplifying TCR beta CDR3 regions. HTBI primers drove first-round RT-PCR of the TCR CDR3. TCRdb re-called the multiplex PCR reads through MiXCR, storing one row per CDR3 protein. This sample carries 380,000 or so distinct CDR3 sequences, roughly 14% of them seen once, and the ten largest clones take about 22%. The sequenced material came from blood. These TCRs come from a woman aged 25 to 39 with Graves' hyperthyroidism.

The sample holds a few counts of this clonotype. One base away lies a much larger clone, so this may be a sequencing read error. The chain links TRBV12-3 or TRBV12-4 to TRBJ2-2; TRBD2 matches at 8 bases. The CDR3 runs to 20 residues. The CDR3 sequence is CASSAASGLVTRSNTGEPFF. The CDR3 DNA reads as TGTGCCAGCAGTGCCGCTAGCGGGCTCGTTACTCGGAGCAACACCGGGGAGCCGTTTTTT.

The table lists this clonotype with a few counts. V is TRBV7-8 and J is TRBJ2-3; 7 bases map to TRBD2. This CDR3 spans 15 amino acids. The germline V gene encodes CDR1 SGHVS and CDR2 FQNEAQ. V was clipped by 3 bases and J by 6 bases; unmatched bases: 9. The CDR3 reads CASSFSINGGDTQYF. For the CDR3, the DNA is TGTGCCAGCAGCTTTTCTATTAACGGGGGGGATACGCAGTATTTT.

A remark on this clonotype: The CDR3 does not end in the conserved phenylalanine or tryptophan, so this is likely a read error. The rearrangement uses TRBV20-1 and TRBJ1-2; 12 bases align to TRBD1. The CDR3 sequence is 16 residues long. V dropped 3 bases and J dropped 7; count of bases not matched to a gene: 12. Germline CDR1 reads DFQATT; CDR2 reads SNEGSKA (reference sequence). The CDR3 loop reads CSARIGRDRGRSGYTL. CDR3 bases: TGCAGTGCTAGGATAGGCCGGGACAGGGGGCGATCTGGCTACACCCTC.

Ten or more counts support this clonotype. The chain joins TRBV3-1 to TRBJ2-7, with D perhaps TRBD2 (7 bases). The CDR3 is 14 residues long. V dropped 4 bases and J dropped 2 bases, with 12 bases sitting between them. The V gene's germline CDR1 is LGHDT and CDR2 YNNKEL (reference sequence). CDR3 nucleotide sequence: TGTGCCAGCAGCCCCAGCGGGACAACCTACGAGCAGTACTTC. It codes for CASSPSGTTYEQYF.

At least ten counts were recorded for this clonotype. The rearrangement joins TRBV6-5 to TRBJ2-3, with D possibly matching TRBD2 (6 bases). From germline, CDR1 is MNHEY and CDR2 SVGAGI. This CDR3 comprises 15 residues. The V gene lost 2 bases and the J gene lost 2 bases, with 11 bases spanning the gap. In DNA form, the CDR3 reads TGTGCCAGCAGTTACGGGCGGGGAGCCACAGATACGCAGTATTTT. Translated: CASSYGRGATDTQYF.

The genes are TRBV12-3 or TRBV12-4 and TRBJ2-7; D perhaps matches TRBD1 (5 bases). The CDR3 loop spans 15 amino acids. With 5 bases removed from V and 0 bases from J, the gap between germline ends came to 14 bases. The CDR3 sequence is CASSPLGVVSYEQYF. The CDR3 DNA sequence: TGTGCCAGCAGTCCTTTAGGGGTTGTCTCCTACGAGCAGTACTTC.

V is TRBV7-2 and J is TRBJ1-5, with D unclear. Germline CDR1 is SGHTA and CDR2 is FQGNSA. The CDR3 spans 14 residues. V shed 1 base and J shed 0 bases, with 4 bases lying between them. CDR3 amino acids: CASSLETSNQPQHF. In DNA, the CDR3 is TGTGCCAGCAGCTTAGAAACTAGCAATCAGCCCCAGCATTTT.

This clonotype was counted many times. This chain links TRBV12-3 or TRBV12-4 with TRBJ2-6; D may correspond to TRBD1 or TRBD2 (5 bases each). V lost 3 bases, J lost 0 bases, and 12 bases lay in between. The CDR3 has 17 residues. The CDR3 loop reads CASSLPGRFSGANVLTF. The CDR3 region has the DNA TGTGCCAGCAGTTTGCCGGGACGGTTCTCTGGGGCCAACGTCCTGACTTTC.

This clonotype has a count of ten or more. This chain links TRBV6-2 or TRBV6-3 with TRBJ1-5; 7 bases are a match to TRBD1. Trimming removed 7 bases from V and 5 bases from J; junction bases left unmatched: 11. CDR3 size: 15 residues. Germline V gives CDR1 MNHEY, CDR2 SVGEGT. The CDR3 is CASNLQGLRDQPQHF. Written as DNA, the CDR3 is TGTGCCAGCAACCTACAGGGGCTCCGGGATCAGCCCCAGCATTTT.

This clonotype was seen ten or more times. The CDR3 bases are TGTGCCACCTGGACAGGGTCGGTCTCCTACGAGCAGTACTTC. Translated, it gives CATWTGSVSYEQYF. The V call is TRBV28, the J call TRBJ2-7; 8 bases are a match to TRBD1. Trimming cost V 10 bases and J 0 bases; bases outside gene matches: 8. This CDR3 comprises 14 residues. Germline V gives CDR1 MDHEN, CDR2 SYDVKM.

This clonotype occurred a few times. V is TRBV11-3 and J is TRBJ2-1; TRBD2 agrees at 9 bases. The germline V gene encodes CDR1 SGHNT and CDR2 YENEEA. The CDR3 length is 15 residues. V lost 4 bases, J lost 9 bases, and 10 bases stayed unmatched. The CDR3 DNA is TGTGCCAGCAGCTCTACTAGCGGGCTTTGGGGTGAGCAGTTCTTC. Its protein product is CASSSTSGLWGEQFF.

Ten or more counts support this clonotype. CDR3 sequence reads: CASSHGTSGRSNEQFF. The CDR3 bases are TGTGCCAGCAGTCACGGGACTAGCGGGAGAAGCAATGAGCAGTTCTTC. The chain carries TRBV28 and TRBJ2-1; TRBD2 agrees at 14 bases. The ends lost 5 bases at V and 6 bases at J; junction bases unmatched: 6. The length of the CDR3 is 16 residues. The germline CDR1 and CDR2 sequences are MDHEN and SYDVKM.